Each of the 11 T cell receptor beta chains below was sequenced from the same sample in a study of OX40 agonist ivuxolimab in advanced cancers. The method was immunoSEQ multiplex PCR; TCRdb's version includes in-frame clones alone and lacks a portion of them. The sample comprises tens of thousands of clones, 70% to 90% of which are singletons, and approximately 1.9% rests with the top ten. Here the sequenced sample was CD4+ or CD8+ T cells sorted from blood, taken in a trial of the OX40 agonist ivuxolimab. These TCRs come from an adult with an advanced solid tumor such as melanoma, head and neck, liver or kidney cancer.

The genes are TRBV11-2 and TRBJ2-3, with 13 bases that match TRBD2. Germline assignment: CDR1 SGHAT and CDR2 FQNNGV. After removal of 4 bases from V and 8 bases from J, the junction contained 12 bases not matched to a gene. The CDR3 spans 17 residues. The CDR3 coding sequence is TGTGCCAGCAGCTCTCTGACTAGCGGGGGGTCCGCCGGTACGCAGTATTTT. Amino acids: CASSSLTSGGSAGTQYF.

The chain is built from TRBV28 and TRBJ1-5; D not resolved. Germline assignment: CDR1 MDHEN and CDR2 SYDVKM. The ends were cut back, 10 bases at V and 0 bases at J, with 13 bases in the middle. CDR3 length equals 14 residues. The CDR3 reads CATAPGNSNQPQHF. As DNA, the CDR3 is TGTGCCACGGCCCCGGGAAATAGCAATCAGCCCCAGCATTTT.

This clone has only one observation. The junction departs from germline at one end; a sequencing error may be responsible. The chain recombines TRBV6-5 with TRBJ2-7; a possible D gene is TRBD1 (5 bases). Germline assignment: CDR1 MNHEY and CDR2 SVGAGI. This CDR3 is built from 12 residues. The CDR3 nucleotides read TGTGCCAGCAGTGAATCAGGCAGGGAAGTGAACTTC. Its protein is CASSESGREVNF.

The J gene is TRBJ2-7, the V gene TRBV6-1; perhaps TRBD2 as D (6 bases). The CDR3 loop spans 13 amino acids. Germline values: CDR1 MNHNS, CDR2 SASEGT. Trimming cost V 2 bases and J 7 bases, with 12 bases left between them. The CDR3 here is CASSERGYGEQYF. The CDR3 DNA sequence: TGTGCCAGCAGTGAACGGGGGTATGGGGAGCAGTACTTC.

The rearrangement uses TRBV7-9 and TRBJ2-1; the D gene is possibly TRBD2 (6 bases). Trimming removed 1 base from V and 4 bases from J, with 20 bases in between. CDR1 is SEHNR, CDR2 FQNEAQ, per germline (reference sequence). The CDR3 extends over 18 amino acids. The CDR3 here is CASSLVVETRGTYNEQFF. CDR3 nucleotides: TGTGCCAGCAGCTTAGTAGTGGAGACTAGAGGAACATACAATGAGCAGTTCTTC.

The rearrangement links TRBV7-2 to TRBJ2-7; no definite D call. The CDR3 extends over 13 amino acids. The V end lost 5 bases, the J end lost 5 bases, and 13 bases lay between the germline ends. Germline V gene data show CDR1 as SGHTA and CDR2 as FQGNSA. Here the CDR3 reads CASSPRRANEQYF. The CDR3 DNA reads TGTGCCAGCAGCCCCCGCCGAGCCAACGAGCAGTACTTC.

The chain is built from TRBV6-6 and TRBJ2-7; 12 bases align to TRBD2. The CDR3 consists of 15 residues. Germline loops: CDR1 MNHNY, CDR2 SVGAGI (reference sequence). The V segment lost 2 bases and the J segment 2 bases; nucleotides outside the gene matches: 1. The CDR3 coding sequence is TGTGCCAGCAGTTACAGACTAGCGGGGGCCTACGAGCAGTACTTC. It specifies CASSYRLAGAYEQYF.

This clone was observed a handful of times. The chain has TRBV15 and TRBJ1-1, with TRBD1 as a possible D gene (5 bases). Germline CDR1 LNHNV, CDR2 YYDKDF (reference sequence). The CDR3 covers 13 residues. V was cut by 5 bases and J by 11 bases, with 18 bases left in between. This CDR3 reads CATSGDWGGAAFF. The CDR3 DNA reads as TGTGCCACCAGCGGGGACTGGGGGGGTGCGGCTTTCTTT.

The chain combines TRBV10-2 with TRBJ1-6; 7 bases are shared with TRBD1. V shed 5 bases and J 4 bases; nucleotides not matched to a gene: 5. Germline CDR1 WSHSY, CDR2 SAAADI. The CDR3 contains 15 residues. CDR3 protein: CASSNGQVYNSPLHF. In nucleotides, the CDR3 is TGCGCCAGCAGTAACGGACAGGTTTATAATTCACCCCTCCACTTT.

This chain links TRBV15 with TRBJ2-7; D possibly matches TRBD1 or TRBD2 (5 bases each). There are 13 residues in the CDR3. V dropped 0 bases and J dropped 6 bases, with 9 bases sitting between them. Looked up from germline, CDR1 is LNHNV and CDR2 is YYDKDF (reference sequence). The CDR3 bases are TGTGCCACCAGCAGAGATTCAGGGAGCGAGCAGTACTTC. Its protein is CATSRDSGSEQYF.

The chain is built from TRBV6-1 and TRBJ1-2, with 8 nucleotides matching TRBD1. Germline V gives CDR1 MNHNS, CDR2 SASEGT. This CDR3 has 15 residues. V lost 2 bases, J lost 6 bases, and 8 bases stayed unmatched. The CDR3 sequence: CASSERQDRVDGYTF. The CDR3 region has the DNA TGTGCCAGCAGTGAAAGGCAGGACAGGGTCGATGGCTACACCTTC.